The 11 T cell receptor beta chains reported below all come from one sample, sequenced in a study of tumor and adjacent non-tumor tissue in lung cancer listed by TCRdb under 2018. RNA was isolated from bulk unsorted tissue, and RNA quality was assessed with a NanoDrop ND-1000 and an Agilent 2100. The normal lung samples consisted of distant non-tumor tissue collected more than 3 cm from the tumor edge. Library preparation was by multiplex PCR. The sequencer listed for this sample is Illumina HiSeq 2500. TCRbeta libraries were constructed through three rounds of nested PCR with primers (Table S4) according to protocols modified from ARM-PCR. In TCRdb, the public reads were trimmed at Q25 with fastp and aligned with MiXCR, with productive beta chains retained. When rows share a CDR3 protein, they turn into one entry using the most common DNA and genes. Within this sample are roughly 44,000 distinct CDR3 sequences, with roughly 60% of them counted one time only. The biggest ten clones account for over 15% of the sample.

Sequenced: distant non-tumor lung tissue. These receptors all stem from a middle-aged woman with non-small cell lung cancer.

In the case of this clonotype: Mismatch with germline at one junction end may stem from a read error. The chain has TRBV6-1 and TRBJ2-1, with D possibly matching TRBD1 (6 bases). The CDR3 is made up of 14 amino acids. Germline V gene sequence: CDR1 MNHNS, CDR2 SASEGT. CDR3 amino acids: CASRLDWTENEQIF. CDR3 coding DNA: TGTGCCAGCAGATTAGACTGGACAGAAAATGAGCAGATCTTT.

On this clonotype itself: The junction departs from the called germline gene at one end, perhaps through a read error. The rearrangement uses TRBV12-3 or TRBV12-4 and TRBJ2-3; 7 nucleotides line up with TRBD1. The CDR3 has 13 amino acids. DNA of the CDR3: TGTGCCAGCGGTAGGGGGCTCATAGATACGCAGTATTTC. Translation gives CASGRGLIDTQYF.

A remark on this clonotype: This may be a read error, as it is one base from a much larger clone. The chain joins TRBV30 to TRBJ1-2, with 8 bases lining up with TRBD1. V lost 1 base and J lost 8; bases outside the gene matches: 12. CDR3 length equals 15 residues. CDR1 is GTSNPN and CDR2 is SVGIG in the germline V gene (reference sequence). CDR3 nucleotides: TGTGCCTGGAGTGCCCGACAGACAGGGGCGATGGGCTACACCTTC. Amino acids: CAWSARQTGAMGYTF.

The chain employs TRBV20-1 and TRBJ1-2; perhaps TRBD1 as D (6 bases). Per germline, CDR1 DFQATT and CDR2 SNEGSKA (reference sequence). The V and J ends lost 3 bases and 6 bases respectively, with 14 bases between them. This CDR3 has 13 residues. This chain's CDR3 is CSASSRGNHGYTF. CDR3 sequence (DNA): TGCAGTGCTAGTAGCAGGGGAAACCATGGCTACACCTTC.

The chain couples TRBV10-1 to TRBJ2-7, with 8 bases that match TRBD1. Germline V lookup: CDR1 WNHNN, CDR2 SYGVQD (reference sequence). There are 15 residues in the CDR3. Germline trimming cut 6 bases from V and 3 bases from J; bases unmatched to any gene: 10. In DNA, the CDR3 is TGCGCCAGCAGCCTCGGGACAGGTACTTTCTACGAGCAGTACTTC. As protein: CASSLGTGTFYEQYF.

Comment on this clonotype: No conserved phenylalanine or tryptophan is present at the end of the CDR3, so a read error is the likely explanation. The chain uses TRBV20-1 and TRBJ1-2; a weak D match, TRBD1 (5 bases). The CDR3 sequence is 12 residues long. Germline CDR1 DFQATT, CDR2 SNEGSKA (reference sequence). V lost 7 bases, J lost 3 bases, and 12 bases lay in between. The CDR3 protein is CSVGTDYYGYTL. The DNA for the CDR3 is TGCAGTGTTGGGACCGACTACTATGGCTACACCCTC.

This clonotype occurred a few times. This rearrangement joins TRBV28 to TRBJ1-3; no firm D call. V was trimmed by 4 bases and J by 0 bases, leaving 19 bases between them. The germline V gene encodes CDR1 MDHEN and CDR2 SYDVKM. The CDR3 contains 18 residues. CDR3 amino acids: CASSWSDIPGFSGNTIYF. CDR3 sequence (DNA): TGTGCCAGCAGTTGGAGTGACATCCCGGGTTTCTCTGGAAACACCATATATTTT.

This clonotype was found once. The rearrangement links TRBV10-3 to TRBJ1-5; D is undetermined. Germline V gene lookup returns CDR1 ENHRY and CDR2 SYGVKD. The ends were cut back, 8 bases at V and 3 bases at J, with 17 bases in the middle. The CDR3 is made up of 15 amino acids. Here the CDR3 DNA reads TGTGCCATCGCGAGAGGTGCGGACGCCAATCAGCCCCAGCATTTT. This codes for CAIARGADANQPQHF.

The count of this clonotype is one. The gene calls are TRBV12-3 or TRBV12-4 and TRBJ2-7; TRBD2 aligns across 10 bases. The CDR3 runs to 14 residues. The CDR3 DNA sequence: TGTACTAGCAGCCCAGGGACTAGCGTATACGAGCAGTACTTC. This encodes CTSSPGTSVYEQYF.

This clonotype was detected a few times. This chain uses TRBV11-2 with TRBJ2-1; weak D call: TRBD2 (7 bases). Trimming stripped 5 bases from V and 5 bases from J, with 19 bases between. This CDR3 is 16 amino acids long. Germline-derived CDR1 and CDR2 are SGHAT and FQNNGV. In DNA form, the CDR3 reads TGTGCCAGCAGCGTAAGGAGGGGGGGAGTTAACAATGAGCAGTTCTTC. This translates into CASSVRRGGVNNEQFF.

As concerns this clonotype: One junction end disagrees with the germline gene, perhaps due to a read error. The rearrangement links TRBV5-6 to TRBJ2-7, with D perhaps TRBD1 or TRBD2 (5 bases each). Germline V gene lookup returns CDR1 SGHDT and CDR2 YYEEEE. The CDR3 loop spans 14 amino acids. Written as DNA, the CDR3 is TGTGCCAGCAGCTTGATGGGGGTTTCCTACGAACAGTACTTC. It yields the protein CASSLMGVSYEQYF.